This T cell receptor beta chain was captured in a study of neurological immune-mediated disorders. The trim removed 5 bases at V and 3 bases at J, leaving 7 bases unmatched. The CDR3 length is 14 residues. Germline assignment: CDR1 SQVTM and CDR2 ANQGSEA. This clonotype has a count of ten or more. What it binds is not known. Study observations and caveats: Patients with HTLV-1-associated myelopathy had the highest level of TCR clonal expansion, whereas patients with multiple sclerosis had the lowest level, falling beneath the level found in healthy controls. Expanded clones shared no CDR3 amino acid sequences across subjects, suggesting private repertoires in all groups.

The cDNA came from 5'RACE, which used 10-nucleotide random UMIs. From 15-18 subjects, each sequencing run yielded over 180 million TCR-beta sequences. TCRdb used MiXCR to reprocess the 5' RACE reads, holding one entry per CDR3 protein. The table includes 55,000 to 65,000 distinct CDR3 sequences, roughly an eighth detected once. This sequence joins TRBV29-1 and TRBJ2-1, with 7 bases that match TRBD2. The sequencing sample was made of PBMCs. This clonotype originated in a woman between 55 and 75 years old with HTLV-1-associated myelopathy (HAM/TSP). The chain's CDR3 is CSVPRGVGYNEQFF. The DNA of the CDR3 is TGCAGCGTTCCCCGGGGGGTCGGCTACAATGAGCAGTTCTTC.